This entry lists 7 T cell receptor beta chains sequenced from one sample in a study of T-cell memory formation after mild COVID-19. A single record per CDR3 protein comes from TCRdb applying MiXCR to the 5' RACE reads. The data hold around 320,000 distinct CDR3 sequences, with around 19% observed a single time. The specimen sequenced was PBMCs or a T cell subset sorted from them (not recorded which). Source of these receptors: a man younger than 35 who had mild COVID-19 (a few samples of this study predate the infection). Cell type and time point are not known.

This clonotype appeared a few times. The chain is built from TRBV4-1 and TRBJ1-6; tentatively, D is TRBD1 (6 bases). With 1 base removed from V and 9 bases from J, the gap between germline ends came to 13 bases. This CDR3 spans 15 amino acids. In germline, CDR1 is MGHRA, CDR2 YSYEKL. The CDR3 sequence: CASSQVFGTSSPLHF. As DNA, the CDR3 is TGCGCCAGCAGCCAAGTCTTTGGGACAAGTTCACCCCTCCACTTT.

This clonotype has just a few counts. CDR3 DNA: TGTGCCAGCAGCTTAGTGTCTCAAGGGGGGAGCCAGCCCCAGCATTTT. This encodes CASSLVSQGGSQPQHF. V is TRBV7-9 and J is TRBJ1-5; D possibly corresponds to TRBD1 (6 bases). This CDR3 is built from 16 residues. Germline assignment: CDR1 SEHNR and CDR2 FQNEAQ (reference sequence). Trimming pared 1 base from V and 7 bases from J, leaving 17 bases between.

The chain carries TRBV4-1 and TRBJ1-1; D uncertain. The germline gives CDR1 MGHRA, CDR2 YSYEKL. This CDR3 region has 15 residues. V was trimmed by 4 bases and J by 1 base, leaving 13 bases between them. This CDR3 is CASSPARGGNTEAFF. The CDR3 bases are TGCGCCAGCAGCCCTGCCCGAGGAGGGAACACTGAAGCTTTCTTT.

The CDR3 sequence is CASSYGGALQETQYF. The CDR3 DNA reads as TGTGCCAGCAGTTACGGCGGAGCGCTCCAAGAGACCCAGTACTTC. The J gene is TRBJ2-5, the V gene TRBV6-5; D unresolved. Germline V gives CDR1 MNHEY, CDR2 SVGAGI. V lost 2 bases to trimming and J lost 1 base, with 11 bases between them. This CDR3 is 15 amino acids long.

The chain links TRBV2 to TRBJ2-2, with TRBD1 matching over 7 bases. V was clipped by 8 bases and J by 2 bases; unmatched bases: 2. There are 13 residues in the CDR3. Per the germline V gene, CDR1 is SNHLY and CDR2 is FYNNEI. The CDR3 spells CASGQDNTGELFF. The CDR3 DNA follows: TGTGCCAGCGGACAGGATAACACCGGGGAGCTGTTTTTT.

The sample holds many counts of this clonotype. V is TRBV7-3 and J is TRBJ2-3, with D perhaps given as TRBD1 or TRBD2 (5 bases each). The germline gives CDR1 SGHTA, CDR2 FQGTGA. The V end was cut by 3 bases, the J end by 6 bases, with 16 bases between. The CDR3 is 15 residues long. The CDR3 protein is CASSFGGFRKDTQYF. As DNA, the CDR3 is TGTGCCAGCAGCTTTGGGGGTTTTAGAAAGGATACGCAGTATTTT.

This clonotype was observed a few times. Here the CDR3 DNA reads TGTGCCAGCAGTACTGGAATAACTGAAGCTTTCTTT. Encoded protein: CASSTGITEAFF. The chain links TRBV6-2 or TRBV6-3 to TRBJ1-1; D gene unclear. Germline V lookup: CDR1 MNHEY, CDR2 SVGEGT. Trimming pared 5 bases from V and 5 bases from J, leaving 9 bases between. The CDR3 is 12 residues long.